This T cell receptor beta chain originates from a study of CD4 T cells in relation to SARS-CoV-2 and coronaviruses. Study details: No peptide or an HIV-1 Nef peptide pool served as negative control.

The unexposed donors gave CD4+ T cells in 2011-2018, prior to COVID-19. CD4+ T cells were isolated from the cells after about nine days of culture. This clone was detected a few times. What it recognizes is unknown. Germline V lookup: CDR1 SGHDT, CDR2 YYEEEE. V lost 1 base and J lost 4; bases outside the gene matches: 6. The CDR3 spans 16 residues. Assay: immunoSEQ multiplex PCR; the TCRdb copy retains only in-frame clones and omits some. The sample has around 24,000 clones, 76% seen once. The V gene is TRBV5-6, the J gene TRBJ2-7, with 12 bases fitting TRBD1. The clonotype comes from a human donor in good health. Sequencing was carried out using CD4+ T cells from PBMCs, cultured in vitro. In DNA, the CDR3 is TGTGCCAGCAGCTTGCGGAGGGACAGGGGGCGGTACGAGCAGTACTTC. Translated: CASSLRRDRGRYEQYF. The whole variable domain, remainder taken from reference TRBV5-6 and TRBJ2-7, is DAGVTQSPTHLIKTRGQQVTLRCSPKSGHDTVSWYQQALGQGPQFIFQYYEEEERQRGNFPDRFSGHQFPNYSSELNVNALLLGDSALYLCASSLRRDRGRYEQYFGPGTRLTVT.